This entry is about one T cell receptor beta chain. Assay: immunoSEQ multiplex PCR; the TCRdb copy retains only in-frame clones and omits some. The repertoire holds 400,000 to 500,000 clones, 85% to 90% seen once, with around 1.9% in the top ten. The CDR3 totals 11 residues. V was cut by 3 bases and J by 5 bases, with 4 bases left in between. The germline CDR1 and CDR2 sequences are SGHNT and YENEEA. Participant ages covered roughly 18 to 89 years across some 25 US areas. Participants were placed into cohorts based on the clinical history they reported. Symptom resolution, clearance, or two negative PCRs marked the recovered donors of Cohort 3. This sample was included in a study of blood T cell repertoires in COVID-19. Study information: The analysed material was cDNA or gDNA that came from T cells, B-cell-depleted T cells, or PBMCs.

This TCR was sampled from a woman in her forties who had recovered from COVID-19. The sample comprised PBMCs or T cells enriched from blood (not recorded which). The chain joins TRBV11-3 to TRBJ2-5; D is uncertain. DNA for the CDR3: TGTGCCAGCAGCTTGGGCGAGACCCAGTACTTC. Encoded protein: CASSLGETQYF.